The entry that follows covers one T cell receptor beta chain sequence. This clonotype was seen ten or more times. Its recognized antigen is unknown. No clone much larger than this one lies a single base away; base qualities are absent. The record originates from a study of CD8 T cells in ankylosing spondylitis (dated 2017 in TCRdb). Looking at the study overall: To find TCR variants linked to disease, the study profiled T cell receptor beta repertoires in ankylosing spondylitis patients and healthy donors. Peripheral blood samples were taken, and synovial fluid was additionally collected from ankylosing spondylitis patients. The whole study cohort included 108 healthy donors and 25 ankylosing spondylitis patients. Beyond this particular receptor, the publication reports: Some TCR beta motif variants had previously been reported in synovial fluid and blood of reactive arthritis patients, which suggested common disease-initiation mechanisms. In peripheral blood, the disease-linked clones were found at relatively low frequencies and had a CD8+ phenotype. The disease-linked clones were reported as significantly enriched in matched synovial fluid samples from ankylosing spondylitis patients. A TCR beta motif made up of under ten highly homologous amino acid variants appeared to be characteristic of blood from ankylosing spondylitis patients.

CDR1 and CDR2 (SQVTM, ANQGSEA) derive from the germline V gene. The CDR3 starts with the cysteine, ends with the phenylalanine, and has 14 residues. Of the read, only the CDR3 DNA is kept; its 42 bases are in frame from base 1. Trimming removed 5 bases from V and 1 base from J; the gene matches leave 5 bases unexplained. Instrument used: Illumina HiSeq 2500. Quantitative 5'-RACE with molecular barcodes was used to prepare TCR beta libraries. Per the source publication's procedure: A new computational method, built on a probabilistic model of VDJ rearrangement, was used to identify disease-linked TCR variants. TCRdb trimmed public reads at Q25 via fastp, called clones via MiXCR and kept in-frame beta chains. Every CDR3 protein is listed once, alongside the most common genes and DNA of its rows. V and J calls and clone size were set by TCRdb, not the authors. The sample table contains a few hundred thousand distinct CDR3 sequences; only one count was recorded for more than 20% of them. Under 4% of the sample is held by the ten biggest clonotypes.

The sequence links TRBV29-1 to TRBJ2-1, with 7 bases matching TRBD2. Sequencing used blood, either unsorted or a sorted T cell fraction (not recorded which). The sequence was collected from a female donor with ankylosing spondylitis or in good health (not recorded which). The CDR3 corresponds to CSVKRDQSYNEQFF. The sequenced DNA is TGCAGCGTTAAGCGGGATCAGTCCTACAATGAGCAGTTCTTC.